This T cell receptor beta chain was sequenced for a study of shared T cell receptors in the human thymus. The germline V gene encodes CDR1 MDHEN and CDR2 SYDVKM. V lost 1 base to trimming and J lost 0 bases, with 17 bases between them. The CDR3 totals 18 residues. Assay: immunoSEQ multiplex PCR; the TCRdb copy retains only in-frame clones and omits some. The repertoire holds roughly 410,000 clones, more than 85% seen once, with around 0.019% in the top ten. Sequenced input: thymocytes. The J gene is TRBJ2-3, the V gene TRBV28; no clear D. The TCR sequence derives from a human donor. CDR3 region: CASSLFCASVNSTDTQYF. The DNA for the CDR3 is TGTGCCAGCAGTTTATTTTGTGCCTCGGTTAATAGCACAGATACGCAGTATTTT.